What follows are 14 T cell receptor beta chains derived from one specimen sequenced in a study of T cells in Graves' hyperthyroidism and ophthalmopathy. Amplification targeted TCR beta CDR3 regions from RNA transcripts. Researchers ran a first-round RT-PCR on the TCR CDR3 using the HTBI primer set. TCRdb itself ran the multiplex PCR reads through MiXCR, one entry per CDR3 protein. The sample has hundreds of thousands of distinct CDR3 sequences, 15% to 20% seen once; the top ten hold over 3.5%. Sequencing input: blood. The receptor source for this set is a woman aged 25 to 45 with Graves' hyperthyroidism.

This clonotype was seen ten or more times. This sequence joins TRBV28 and TRBJ2-7, with D hard to call. This CDR3 has 13 amino acids. The germline V and J ends were trimmed by 1 base and 3 bases, with 7 bases remaining between them. Germline-derived CDR1 and CDR2 are MDHEN and SYDVKM. The CDR3 reads CASSLLGHYEQYF. The CDR3 nucleotides read TGTGCCAGCAGTTTATTGGGCCACTACGAGCAGTACTTC.

This clonotype was detected a few times. This chain uses TRBV27 with TRBJ1-2, with D maybe TRBD1 (5 bases). The V and J ends lost 6 bases and 2 bases respectively, with 16 bases between them. Germline lookup yields CDR1 MNHEY and CDR2 SMNVEV (reference sequence). The CDR3 runs 15 residues. Here the CDR3 DNA reads TGTGCCAGCAGCTTGGAGGGGACCCTAAACTATGGCTACACCTTC. The encoded protein is CASSLEGTLNYGYTF.

This clonotype has a count of ten or more. This chain uses TRBV5-5 with TRBJ2-7; weak D call: TRBD2 (6 bases). This CDR3 has 11 residues. Germline loops: CDR1 SGHKS, CDR2 YYEKEE (reference sequence). Trimming removed 4 bases from V and 8 bases from J, with 10 bases in between. The DNA for the CDR3 is TGTGCCAGCAGCGGGACTCGCAAGCAGTACTTC. Amino acid sequence: CASSGTRKQYF. Filled out from reference TRBV5-5 and TRBJ2-7, the complete variable domain reads DAGVTQSPTHLIKTRGQQVTLRCSPISGHKSVSWYQQVLGQGPQFIFQYYEKEERGRGNFPDRFSARQFPNYSSELNVNALLLGDSALYLCASSGTRKQYFGPGTRLTVT.

This clonotype was seen only a few times. This chain joins TRBV20-1 and TRBJ2-2; TRBD2 matches 7 bases. Germline CDR1 DFQATT, CDR2 SNEGSKA (reference sequence). The CDR3 consists of 17 residues. With 3 bases clipped from V and 6 bases from J, the junction kept 16 bases outside the gene matches. The CDR3 sequence: CSASSMAGEVDPGELFF. The CDR3 nucleotides read TGCAGTGCTAGCTCCATGGCGGGAGAGGTCGATCCCGGGGAGCTGTTTTTT.

The CDR3 nucleotides read TGTGCCAGCAGCTTAGAGACTAGCGGGAGCTCCTACAATGAGCAGTTCTTC. This gives the protein CASSLETSGSSYNEQFF. The V and J genes are TRBV7-6 and TRBJ2-1, with 12 bases that match TRBD2. V lost 1 base and J lost 0; bases outside the gene matches: 1. The CDR3 consists of 17 residues. Germline V CDR1 and CDR2: SGHVS, FNYEAQ.

This clonotype was seen repeatedly, ten times or more. The rearrangement uses TRBV2 and TRBJ2-7; D not certain. Trimming took 7 bases from V and 3 from J, leaving 7 bases between them. The length of the CDR3 is 11 residues. The germline V gene has CDR1 SNHLY and CDR2 FYNNEI. The CDR3 sequence: CASKMYYEQYF. Written as DNA, the CDR3 is TGTGCCAGCAAAATGTACTACGAGCAGTACTTC.

This clonotype was detected ten times or more. The rearrangement joins TRBV27 to TRBJ1-1; TRBD1 is a possible D gene (5 bases). Trimming removed 4 bases from V and 8 bases from J, with 14 bases in between. CDR1 MNHEY and CDR2 SMNVEV come from the germline V gene (reference sequence). The CDR3 sequence is 13 residues long. DNA for the CDR3: TGTGCCAGCAGTTGGACCGACAGACCCGAAGCTTTCTTT. Its translation: CASSWTDRPEAFF.

This clonotype was seen ten or more times. The chain employs TRBV24-1 and TRBJ1-5, with a weak D call TRBD1 (5 bases). V dropped 4 bases and J dropped 1 base, with 13 bases sitting between them. Germline V gene lookup returns CDR1 KGHDR and CDR2 SFDVKD. CDR3 length: 16 residues. Written as DNA, the CDR3 is TGTGCCACCAGTGACTCAACAGGTGACAGCAATCAGCCCCAGCATTTT. This encodes CATSDSTGDSNQPQHF.

In the case of this clonotype: A much larger clone differs from this one at a single base, so this may be a read error. V gene TRBV6-4 combines with J gene TRBJ2-5; D gene uncertain. The CDR3 is 15 residues long. V shed 7 bases and J shed 1 base, with 16 bases lying between them. In germline, CDR1 is MRHNA, CDR2 SNTAGT. CDR3 nucleotide sequence: TGTGCCAGCAACTCGCACAGCACCTTCCAAGAGACCCAGTACTTC. It specifies CASNSHSTFQETQYF.

This clonotype was recorded a few times. This chain uses TRBV20-1 with TRBJ1-2; D might be TRBD1 (6 bases). Trimming cost V 6 bases and J 7 bases, with 24 bases left between them. The CDR3 is 15 residues long. Germline lookup yields CDR1 DFQATT and CDR2 SNEGSKA (reference sequence). Here the CDR3 DNA reads TGCAGTGCCCCGGAGCCCTTCCCAGGGGTCGGTGGCTACACCTTC. It codes for CSAPEPFPGVGGYTF.

This clonotype was recorded at least ten times. This CDR3 is CASSDGRAGTNEKLFF. Here the CDR3 DNA reads TGTGCCAGCAGTGATGGAAGGGCGGGCACAAATGAAAAACTGTTTTTT. The rearrangement links TRBV2 to TRBJ1-4; D is unclear. Trimming took 3 bases from V and 5 from J, leaving 16 bases between them. The CDR3 contains 16 residues. CDR1 is SNHLY, CDR2 FYNNEI, per germline.

This clonotype showed up just a few times. Written as DNA, the CDR3 is TGTGCCAGTGGCAGGGGAACCTCTGGAAACACCATATATTTT. Protein: CASGRGTSGNTIYF. The chain joins TRBV19 to TRBJ1-3; possibly TRBD1 for D (6 bases). The germline gives CDR1 LNHDA, CDR2 SQIVND (reference sequence). The CDR3 extends over 14 amino acids. Trimming stripped 8 bases from V and 0 bases from J, with 11 bases between.

This clonotype was seen ten or more times. The chain is built from TRBV2 and TRBJ1-1, with D unresolved. CDR1 and CDR2 (germline): SNHLY, FYNNEI. V lost 8 bases and J lost 7, with 8 bases in between. This CDR3 is built from 10 residues. CDR3 loop: CASLWGEAFF. CDR3 DNA sequence: TGTGCCAGCTTATGGGGTGAAGCTTTCTTT.

The chain couples TRBV20-1 to TRBJ1-1; 7 bases line up with TRBD1. CDR1 is DFQATT and CDR2 is SNEGSKA in the germline V gene (reference sequence). J was trimmed by 0 bases and V by 5 bases; bases with no gene match: 15. The length of the CDR3 is 17 residues. CDR3 residues: CSASTPGQVVMNTEAFF. The DNA of the CDR3 is TGCAGTGCTTCTACCCCAGGACAGGTCGTGATGAACACTGAAGCTTTCTTT.